This T cell receptor beta chain was obtained from a study of blood T cells in healthy people across ages. General study findings and limits: Diversity of TCR beta per million T cells declined in a roughly linear way with age. Expanded clonotype shifts may have been confounded, as the donors had an unknown CMV status. Since the PBMCs were unsorted, naive and antigen-experienced cells could not be conclusively compared. Diversity was higher, and naive CD4+ cells more numerous, in long-lived donors than in aged donors.

The table lists this clonotype with a few counts. What it binds is unknown. The length of the CDR3 is 15 residues. CDR1 and CDR2 (germline): SEHNR, FQNEAQ (reference sequence). The V gene lost 5 bases and the J gene lost 5 bases, with 18 bases spanning the gap. PCR was performed a second time for roughly 7 to 11 cycles using a sample-barcoded 5' primer and a J-beta primer mix. TCRdb re-called the 5' RACE reads through MiXCR, storing one row per CDR3 protein. Of about 380,000 distinct CDR3 sequences listed, approximately 47% are singletons. The chain employs TRBV7-9 and TRBJ2-5; D is perhaps TRBD1 (6 bases). This TCR derives from a man between 60 and 75 years old in good health. The source material was blood. CDR3 DNA: TGTGCCAGCAGCCTCCTCCAGGGGAGTAGGGAGACCCAGTACTTC. It translates to CASSLLQGSRETQYF. Looking up the rest from reference TRBV7-9 and TRBJ2-5 gives the full variable domain: DTGVSQNPRHKITKRGQNVTFRCDPISEHNRLYWYRQTLGQGPEFLTYFQNEAQLEKSRLLSDRFSAERPKGSFSTLEIQRTEQGDSAMYLCASSLLQGSRETQYFGPGTRLLVL.